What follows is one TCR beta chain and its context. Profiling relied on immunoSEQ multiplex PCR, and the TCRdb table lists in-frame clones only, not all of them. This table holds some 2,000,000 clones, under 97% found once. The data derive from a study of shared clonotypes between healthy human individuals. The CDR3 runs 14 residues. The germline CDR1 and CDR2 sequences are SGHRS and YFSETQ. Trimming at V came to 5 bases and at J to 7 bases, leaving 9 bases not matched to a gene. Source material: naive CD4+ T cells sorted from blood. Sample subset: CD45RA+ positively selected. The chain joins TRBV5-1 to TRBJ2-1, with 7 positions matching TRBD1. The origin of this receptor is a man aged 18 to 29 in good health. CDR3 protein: CASRLSGTVNEQFF. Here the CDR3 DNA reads TGCGCCAGCAGACTATCGGGGACAGTTAATGAGCAGTTCTTC.